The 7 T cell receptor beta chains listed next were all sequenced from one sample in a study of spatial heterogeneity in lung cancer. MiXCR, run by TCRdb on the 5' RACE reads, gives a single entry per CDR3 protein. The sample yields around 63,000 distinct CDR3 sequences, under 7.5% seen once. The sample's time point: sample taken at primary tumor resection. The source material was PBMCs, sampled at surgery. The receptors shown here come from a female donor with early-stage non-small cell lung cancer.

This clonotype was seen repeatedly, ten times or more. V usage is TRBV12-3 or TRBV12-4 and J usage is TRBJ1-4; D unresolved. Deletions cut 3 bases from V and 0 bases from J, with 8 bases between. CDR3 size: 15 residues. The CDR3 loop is CASSLYGATNEKLFF. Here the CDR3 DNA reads TGTGCCAGCAGTTTGTACGGCGCAACTAATGAAAAACTGTTTTTT.

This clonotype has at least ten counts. The CDR3 nucleotides read TGTGCCATCAGTGCAAGGGACGGGGAGGGAATGAACACTGAAGCTTTCTTT. It encodes CAISARDGEGMNTEAFF. The chain couples TRBV10-3 to TRBJ1-1; tentatively, D is TRBD1 (5 bases). Trimming stripped 4 bases from V and 0 bases from J, with 18 bases between. The CDR3 is 17 amino acids. CDR1 is ENHRY and CDR2 is SYGVKD in the germline V gene.

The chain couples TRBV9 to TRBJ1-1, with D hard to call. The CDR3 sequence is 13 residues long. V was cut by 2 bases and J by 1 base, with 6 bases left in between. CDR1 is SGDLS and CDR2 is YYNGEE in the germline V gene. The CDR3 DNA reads TGTGCCAGCAGCGTCGATTGGAACACTGAAGCTTTCTTT. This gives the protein CASSVDWNTEAFF.

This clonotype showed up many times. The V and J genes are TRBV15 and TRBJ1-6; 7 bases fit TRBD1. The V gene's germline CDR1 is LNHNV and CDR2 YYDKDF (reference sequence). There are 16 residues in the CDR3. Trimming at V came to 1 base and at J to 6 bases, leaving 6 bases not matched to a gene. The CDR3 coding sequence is TGTGCCACCAGCAGAGGGGACCGGGACAGTAATTCACCCCTCCACTTT. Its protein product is CATSRGDRDSNSPLHF.

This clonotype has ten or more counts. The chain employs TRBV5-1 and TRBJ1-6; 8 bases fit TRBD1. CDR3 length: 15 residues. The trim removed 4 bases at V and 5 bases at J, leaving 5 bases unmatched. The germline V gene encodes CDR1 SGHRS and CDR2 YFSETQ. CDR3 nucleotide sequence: TGCGCCAGCAGCCCCGAGGACAGGGATAATTCACCCCTCCACTTT. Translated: CASSPEDRDNSPLHF.

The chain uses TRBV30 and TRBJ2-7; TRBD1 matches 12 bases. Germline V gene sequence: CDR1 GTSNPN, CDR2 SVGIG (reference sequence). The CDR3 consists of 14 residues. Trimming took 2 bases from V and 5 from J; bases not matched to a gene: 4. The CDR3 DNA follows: TGTGCCTGGAGTATGGGGACAGGGGGCGACGAGCAGTACGTC. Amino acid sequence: CAWSMGTGGDEQYV.

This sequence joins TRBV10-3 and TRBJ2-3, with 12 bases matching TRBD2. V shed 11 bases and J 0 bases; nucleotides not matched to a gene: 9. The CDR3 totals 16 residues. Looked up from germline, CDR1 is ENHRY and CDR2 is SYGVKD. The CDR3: CAARTSGISSTDTQYF. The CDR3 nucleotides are TGTGCCGCCAGGACTAGCGGGATCTCTAGCACAGATACGCAGTATTTT.